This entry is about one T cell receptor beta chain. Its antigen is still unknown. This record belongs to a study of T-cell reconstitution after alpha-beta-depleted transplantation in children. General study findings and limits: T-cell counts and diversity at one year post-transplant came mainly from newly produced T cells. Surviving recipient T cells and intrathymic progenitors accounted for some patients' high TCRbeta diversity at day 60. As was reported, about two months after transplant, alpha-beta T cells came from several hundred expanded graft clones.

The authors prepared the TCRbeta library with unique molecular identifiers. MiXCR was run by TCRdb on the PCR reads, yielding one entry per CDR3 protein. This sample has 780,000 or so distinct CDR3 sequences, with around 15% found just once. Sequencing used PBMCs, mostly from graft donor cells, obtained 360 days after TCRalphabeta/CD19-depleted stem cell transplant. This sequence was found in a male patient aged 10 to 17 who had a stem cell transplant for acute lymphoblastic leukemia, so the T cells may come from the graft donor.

The CDR3 is CASSLVTGNLYEQYF. Written as DNA, the CDR3 is TGCGCCAGCAGCTTGGTCACAGGAAACCTCTACGAGCAGTACTTC. The chain joins TRBV5-1 to TRBJ2-7; D might be TRBD1 (5 bases). Germline CDR1 and CDR2: SGHRS and YFSETQ. The CDR3 covers 15 residues. V gave up 0 bases and J gave up 3 bases, with 13 bases separating them.